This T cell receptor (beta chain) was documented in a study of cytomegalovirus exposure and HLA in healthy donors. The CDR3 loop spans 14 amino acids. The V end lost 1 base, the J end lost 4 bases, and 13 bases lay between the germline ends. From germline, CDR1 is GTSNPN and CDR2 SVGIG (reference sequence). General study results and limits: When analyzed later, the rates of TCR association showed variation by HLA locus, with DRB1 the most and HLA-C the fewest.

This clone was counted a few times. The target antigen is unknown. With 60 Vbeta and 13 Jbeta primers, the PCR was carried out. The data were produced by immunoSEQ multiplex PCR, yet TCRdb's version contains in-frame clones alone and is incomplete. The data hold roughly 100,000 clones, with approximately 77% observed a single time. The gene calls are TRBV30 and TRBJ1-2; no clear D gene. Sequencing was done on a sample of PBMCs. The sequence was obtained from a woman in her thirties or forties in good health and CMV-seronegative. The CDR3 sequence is CAWSGVGGGYGYTF. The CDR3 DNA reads TGTGCCTGGAGTGGGGTCGGAGGTGGCTATGGCTACACCTTC.